This passage covers 26 T cell receptor beta chains from one sample sequenced in a study of T cells in Graves' hyperthyroidism and ophthalmopathy (dated 2019 in TCRdb). The library was produced with multiplex PCR. TCRdb names Illumina HiSeq 2000 as the instrument used. The TCR beta CDR3 regions were amplified from the RNA transcripts. The first round of RT-PCR for the TCR CDR3 was performed with the HTBI primer set and the Qiagen OneStep RT-PCR kit. TCRdb trimmed public reads at Q25 via fastp, called clones via MiXCR and kept in-frame beta chains. Merged by CDR3 protein, the rows form single entries marked with the most common genes and DNA. A total of roughly 580,000 distinct CDR3 sequences appear in this sample, just over 45% of them only once. Approximately 8.2% of the sample is in the top ten clones. Input material: peripheral blood or thyroid tissue (not recorded which). The receptor set was obtained from a woman younger than 35 with Graves' hyperthyroidism. Donor details come from another sample of the same person, matched by shared clones.

The V and J genes are TRBV9 and TRBJ2-5, with D possibly matching TRBD2 (5 bases). Germline CDR1 reads SGDLS; CDR2 reads YYNGEE. The ends were cut back, 0 bases at V and 4 bases at J, with 13 bases in the middle. The CDR3 sequence is 15 residues long. The CDR3 DNA follows: TGTGCCAGCAGCGTAGAGTTCACGGGAACAGAGACCCAGTACTTC. Its translation: CASSVEFTGTETQYF.

This sequence joins TRBV11-2 and TRBJ1-1; the D is unclear. The ends were cut back, 5 bases at V and 3 bases at J, with 16 bases in the middle. CDR1 is SGHAT and CDR2 is FQNNGV in the germline V gene. The CDR3 is made up of 15 amino acids. In DNA form, the CDR3 reads TGTGCCAGCAGCCCAAGGACGACTCCGGACACTGAAGCTTTCTTT. Encoded protein: CASSPRTTPDTEAFF.

The rearrangement joins TRBV6-1 to TRBJ1-1; 9 nucleotides align to TRBD1. This CDR3 has 13 amino acids. Trimming cost V 3 bases and J 8 bases; bases outside gene matches: 4. Germline V gene lookup returns CDR1 MNHNS and CDR2 SASEGT. The CDR3 spells CASSDGGTGEAFF. The CDR3, as DNA: TGTGCCAGCAGTGACGGAGGGACAGGGGAAGCTTTCTTT.

This chain connects TRBV7-2 to TRBJ1-6; TRBD1 is a possible D gene (6 bases). Trimming shortened V by 9 bases and J by 10 bases, and 22 bases separated the two germline ends. This CDR3 has 15 residues. Germline values: CDR1 SGHTA, CDR2 FQGNSA. This CDR3 is CASRSPRGWRSPLHF. CDR3 in DNA: TGTGCCAGTCGCAGCCCCAGGGGATGGAGGTCACCCCTCCACTTT.

V usage is TRBV7-9 and J usage is TRBJ2-5; no firm D call. This CDR3 contains 15 residues. The germline V gene encodes CDR1 SEHNR and CDR2 FQNEAQ (reference sequence). V lost 1 base, J lost 3 bases, and 12 bases lay in between. The CDR3 sequence is CASSLDWGMKETQYF. In DNA, the CDR3 is TGTGCCAGCAGCTTAGACTGGGGTATGAAAGAGACCCAGTACTTC.

This chain links TRBV20-1 with TRBJ2-7; D is possibly TRBD1 (6 bases). This CDR3 contains 17 residues. V shed 0 bases and J shed 3 bases, with 21 bases lying between them. CDR1 and CDR2 (germline): DFQATT, SNEGSKA (reference sequence). CDR3: CSARDGQGHNLLYEQYF. The CDR3 DNA is TGCAGTGCTAGAGATGGTCAGGGACACAATCTTCTCTACGAGCAGTACTTC.

Details on this clonotype: Compared with germline, one end of the junction differs, possibly owing to a read error. The rearrangement links TRBV14 to TRBJ2-5, with 8 positions matching TRBD1. Germline V gives CDR1 SGHDN, CDR2 FVKESK. The CDR3 spans 16 residues. The CDR3 spells CASSRRTGPYQEAQYF. The CDR3 DNA sequence: TGTGCCAGCAGCCGAAGGACAGGGCCCTACCAAGAGGCCCAGTACTTC.

As to this clonotype: The final CDR3 position lacks the conserved phenylalanine or tryptophan, pointing to a likely read error. The rearrangement joins TRBV24-1 to TRBJ2-5; TRBD2 might be the D (6 bases). CDR3 size: 14 residues. CDR1 is KGHDR and CDR2 is SFDVKD in the germline V gene. The V end was cut by 12 bases, the J end by 5 bases, with 21 bases between. The CDR3 sequence is CAPEEPGGKETQYL. CDR3 in DNA: TGTGCCCCGGAGGAGCCTGGGGGGAAGGAGACCCAGTACCTC.

The genes are TRBV7-8 and TRBJ2-3; D gene ambiguous. This CDR3 has 13 amino acids. Trimming removed 5 bases from V and 2 bases from J, with 8 bases in between. Per germline, CDR1 SGHVS and CDR2 FQNEAQ. The CDR3 coding sequence is TGTGCCAGCAGCCGGGTTGACACAGATACGCAGTATTTT. Its translation: CASSRVDTDTQYF.

V usage is TRBV10-3 and J usage is TRBJ1-5, with TRBD1 identical over 8 bases. V was clipped by 10 bases and J by 6 bases; unmatched bases: 8. Germline CDR1 and CDR2: ENHRY and SYGVKD. This CDR3 region has 13 residues. The CDR3 protein is CATAQDRAQPQHF. Written as DNA, the CDR3 is TGTGCCACCGCTCAGGACAGGGCTCAGCCCCAGCATTTT.

This clonotype was detected only a few times. The V and J genes are TRBV19 and TRBJ2-7; 10 nucleotides align to TRBD2. From germline, CDR1 is LNHDA and CDR2 SQIVND (reference sequence). The length of the CDR3 is 14 residues. Trimming removed 3 bases from V and 2 bases from J; junction bases left unmatched: 1. The CDR3 is CASSILAGAYEQYF. In nucleotides, the CDR3 is TGTGCCAGTAGTATCCTAGCGGGAGCCTACGAGCAGTACTTC.

The chain combines TRBV15 with TRBJ1-5, with a tentative D call TRBD1 (5 bases). The CDR3 consists of 16 residues. Germline V CDR1 and CDR2: LNHNV, YYDKDF (reference sequence). The V gene lost 1 base and the J gene lost 3 bases, with 13 bases spanning the gap. Here the CDR3 reads CATSRVVTDNNQPQHF. The CDR3 DNA sequence: TGTGCCACCAGCAGAGTCGTGACAGACAACAATCAGCCCCAGCATTTT.

This clonotype showed up many times. The J gene is TRBJ1-5, the V gene TRBV5-5, with D tentatively TRBD1 (6 bases). The CDR3 length is 16 residues. Germline loops: CDR1 SGHKS, CDR2 YYEKEE (reference sequence). The germline V and J ends were trimmed by 0 bases and 7 bases, with 17 bases remaining between them. The CDR3 reads CASSLEGTGNNQPQHF. The CDR3 nucleotides are TGTGCCAGCAGCTTGGAGGGAACAGGGAATAACCAGCCCCAGCATTTT.

The J gene is TRBJ1-1, the V gene TRBV7-3; D is uncertain. Trimming shortened V by 5 bases and J by 5 bases, and 18 bases separated the two germline ends. The CDR3 is made up of 15 amino acids. Germline CDR1 SGHTA, CDR2 FQGTGA. The CDR3 loop reads CASSQRTYERTEAFF. CDR3 nucleotide sequence: TGTGCCAGCAGCCAACGCACCTATGAAAGGACTGAAGCTTTCTTT. The whole variable domain, remainder taken from reference TRBV7-3 and TRBJ1-1, is GAGVSQTPSNKVTEKGKYVELRCDPISGHTALYWYRQSLGQGPEFLIYFQGTGAADDSGLPNDRFFAVRPEGSVSTLKIQRTERGDSAVYLCASSQRTYERTEAFFGQGTRLTVV.

The V gene is TRBV2, the J gene TRBJ2-5; 8 nucleotides align to TRBD2. J gave up 5 bases and V 6 bases, and 20 bases lay outside the gene matches. Germline CDR1 SNHLY, CDR2 FYNNEI. CDR3 length: 18 residues. CDR3 coding DNA: TGTGCCAGCAGGGACAGACTAGCGACCGCGAACACCGGGGAGACCCAGTACTTC. This codes for CASRDRLATANTGETQYF.

V is TRBV5-1 and J is TRBJ2-3, with D uncertain. The length of the CDR3 is 13 residues. With 1 base removed from V and 4 bases from J, the gap between germline ends came to 7 bases. CDR1 is SGHRS, CDR2 YFSETQ, per germline. The CDR3 reads CASSLFLPDTQYF. Written as DNA, the CDR3 is TGCGCCAGCAGCTTGTTCCTTCCAGATACGCAGTATTTT.

This clonotype occurred a few times. The chain employs TRBV7-3 and TRBJ2-7; D is perhaps TRBD2 (6 bases). Deletions cut 5 bases from V and 5 bases from J, with 19 bases between. CDR1 and CDR2 from the germline V gene are SGHTA and FQGTGA. The CDR3 extends over 15 amino acids. The CDR3: CASSPSSGVNHEQYF. The CDR3 bases are TGTGCCAGCAGCCCGTCGTCGGGGGTAAACCACGAGCAGTACTTC. The full variable domain, in which reference TRBV7-3 and TRBJ2-7 provide the parts outside the CDR3, is GAGVSQTPSNKVTEKGKYVELRCDPISGHTALYWYRQSLGQGPEFLIYFQGTGAADDSGLPNDRFFAVRPEGSVSTLKIQRTERGDSAVYLCASSPSSGVNHEQYFGPGTRLTVT.

This clonotype was counted between two and nine times. This chain connects TRBV2 to TRBJ2-5; TRBD1 or TRBD2 may be the D gene (5 bases each). Deletions cut 7 bases from V and 3 bases from J, with 12 bases between. The germline CDR1 and CDR2 sequences are SNHLY and FYNNEI. This CDR3 spans 13 amino acids. The CDR3 nucleotides are TGTGCCAGCATCCGGCGAGGGGAAGAGACCCAGTACTTC. It specifies CASIRRGEETQYF.

As concerns this clonotype: A read error may account for a junction end that differs from germline. This chain links TRBV7-9 with TRBJ1-1; D might be TRBD1 (5 bases). CDR1 is SEHNR and CDR2 is FQNEAQ in the germline V gene (reference sequence). The CDR3 totals 12 residues. CDR3 residues: CACSLGHLEAFF. The CDR3 DNA is TGTGCCTGCAGCTTGGGGCACCTAGAAGCTTTCTTT.

This clonotype was observed at least ten times. The rearrangement uses TRBV7-8 and TRBJ1-1; the match to TRBD1 covers 9 bases. Germline V gives CDR1 SGHVS, CDR2 FQNEAQ. J gave up 8 bases and V 4 bases, and 2 bases lay outside the gene matches. This CDR3 has 12 amino acids. CDR3 sequence (DNA): TGTGCCAGCAGCTCGGGACAGGGAGAAGCTTTCTTT. Translated, it gives CASSSGQGEAFF.

This clonotype was observed many times. The gene calls are TRBV7-3 and TRBJ1-5; the D gene is possibly TRBD1 (6 bases). The CDR3 has 13 amino acids. The V and J ends lost 0 bases and 7 bases respectively, with 7 bases between them. Germline V gene data show CDR1 as SGHTA and CDR2 as FQGTGA. The CDR3 loop reads CASSLTGGQPQHF. DNA of the CDR3: TGTGCCAGCAGCTTAACTGGGGGCCAGCCCCAGCATTTT. The full variable domain, its missing parts supplied by reference TRBV7-3 and TRBJ1-5, is GAGVSQTPSNKVTEKGKYVELRCDPISGHTALYWYRQSLGQGPEFLIYFQGTGAADDSGLPNDRFFAVRPEGSVSTLKIQRTERGDSAVYLCASSLTGGQPQHFGDGTRLSIL.

The chain has TRBV7-8 and TRBJ2-2; the match to TRBD1 covers 7 bases. CDR3 length equals 13 residues. The J segment lost 7 bases and the V segment lost 5 bases, leaving 4 bases of the junction unmatched. Germline-derived CDR1 and CDR2 are SGHVS and FQNEAQ. CDR3 coding DNA: TGTGCCAGCAGCGAACAGGGGTACGGGGAGCTGTTTTTT. Residues: CASSEQGYGELFF.

The V gene is TRBV29-1, the J gene TRBJ1-1; TRBD1 aligns across 12 bases. The trim removed 7 bases at V and 4 bases at J, leaving 10 bases unmatched. Germline loops: CDR1 SQVTM, CDR2 ANQGSEA. CDR3 length: 15 residues. The chain's CDR3 is CSAAGTGGSGTEAFF. The CDR3 DNA sequence: TGCAGCGCAGCCGGGACAGGGGGCTCAGGCACTGAAGCTTTCTTT. Supplemented by reference TRBV29-1 and TRBJ1-1, the full variable domain reads SAVISQKPSRDICQRGTSLTIQCQVDSQVTMMFWYRQQPGQSLTLIATANQGSEATYESGFVIDKFPISRPNLTFSTLTVSNMSPEDSSIYLCSAAGTGGSGTEAFFGQGTRLTVV.

V and J are TRBV7-2 and TRBJ2-5; 8 bases fit TRBD2. The CDR3 extends over 15 amino acids. After removal of 1 base from V and 2 bases from J, the junction contained 3 bases not matched to a gene. The V gene's germline CDR1 is SGHTA and CDR2 FQGNSA. CDR3 protein: CASSLDGRGQETQYF. The CDR3 nucleotides are TGTGCCAGCAGCTTAGACGGGAGGGGGCAAGAGACCCAGTACTTC.

This clonotype was picked up a small number of times. V is TRBV2 and J is TRBJ1-5; no clear D. Trimming pared 2 bases from V and 2 bases from J, leaving 13 bases between. Germline V lookup: CDR1 SNHLY, CDR2 FYNNEI. The CDR3 runs 16 residues. CDR3 in DNA: TGTGCCAGCAGTGAAAAAGGGCCCGAGGGCAATCAGCCCCAGCATTTT. Amino acids: CASSEKGPEGNQPQHF.

The J gene is TRBJ2-7, the V gene TRBV7-9; no firm D call. Germline loops: CDR1 SEHNR, CDR2 FQNEAQ (reference sequence). The CDR3 totals 13 residues. Trimming cost V 8 bases and J 0 bases, with 11 bases left between them. The CDR3 spells CASSSVASYEQYF. The CDR3 region has the DNA TGTGCCAGCTCATCGGTGGCCTCCTACGAGCAGTACTTC.